The source of this T cell receptor (beta chain) is a study of cytomegalovirus exposure and HLA in healthy donors. Trimming left V 0 bases short and J 0 bases short, with 6 bases between. CDR3 size: 14 residues. Germline V gene sequence: CDR1 SGDLS, CDR2 YYNGEE. Of note for this clone: As yet, its antigen is unknown.

Primers for the PCR totalled 60 Vbeta and 13 Jbeta. Repertoires were generated with immunoSEQ multiplex PCR, while TCRdb's copy carries only in-frame clones and drops some. The sample contains under 150,000 clones, 75% to 90% of which appear only once. Everyone who donated was a healthy bone marrow donor. Despite likely unrecorded immune exposures, the donors were nominally healthy at the time of sampling. General study points: The records held CMV serostatus as the only immune exposure information.

This TCR was sampled from a woman between 40 and 50 years old in good health and CMV-seronegative. The chain joins TRBV9 to TRBJ1-1; unclear D gene. Sequenced sample: PBMCs. CDR3 loop: CASSVAVMNTEAFF. CDR3 DNA: TGTGCCAGCAGCGTAGCGGTAATGAACACTGAAGCTTTCTTT.